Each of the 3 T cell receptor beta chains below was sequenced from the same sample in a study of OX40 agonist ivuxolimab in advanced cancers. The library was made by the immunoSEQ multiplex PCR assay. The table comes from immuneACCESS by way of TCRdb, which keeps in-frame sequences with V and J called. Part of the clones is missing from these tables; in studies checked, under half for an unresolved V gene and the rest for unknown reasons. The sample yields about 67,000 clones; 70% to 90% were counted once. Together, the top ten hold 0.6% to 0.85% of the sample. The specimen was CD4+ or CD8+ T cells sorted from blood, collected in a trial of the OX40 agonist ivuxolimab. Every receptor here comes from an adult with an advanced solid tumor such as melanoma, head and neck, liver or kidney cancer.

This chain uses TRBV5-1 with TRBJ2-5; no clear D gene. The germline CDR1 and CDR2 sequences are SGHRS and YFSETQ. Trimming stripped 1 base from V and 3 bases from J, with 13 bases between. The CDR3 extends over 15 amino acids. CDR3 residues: CASSLFSALEETQYF. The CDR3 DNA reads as TGCGCCAGCAGCTTGTTTTCGGCCCTTGAAGAGACCCAGTACTTC.

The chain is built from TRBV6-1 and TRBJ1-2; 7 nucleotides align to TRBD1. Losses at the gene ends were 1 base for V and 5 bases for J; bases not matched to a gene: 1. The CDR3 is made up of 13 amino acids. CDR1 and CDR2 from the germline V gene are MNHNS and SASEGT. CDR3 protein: CASSEGGQYGYTF. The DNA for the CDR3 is TGTGCCAGCAGTGAAGGGGGACAGTATGGCTACACCTTC.

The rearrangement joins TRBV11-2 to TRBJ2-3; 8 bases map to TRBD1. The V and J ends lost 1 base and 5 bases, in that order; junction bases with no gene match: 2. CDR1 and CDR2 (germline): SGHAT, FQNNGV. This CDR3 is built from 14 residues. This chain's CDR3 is CASSLGTGLDTQYF. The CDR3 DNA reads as TGTGCCAGCAGCTTAGGGACAGGGTTAGATACGCAGTATTTT.